In this sample, the clone carrying this TCR beta chain turned up a few times. Its antigen is unknown. Treatment meaning: skin biopsy from PPD injection site in Mantoux-positive individual. A UMI-containing oligonucleotide was joined by 3' ligation to the TCR cDNA template. Ligated cDNA underwent four rounds of PCR with nested alpha and beta constant region primers and SP2. MiXCR, run by TCRdb on the UMI-ligation and nested PCR reads, gives a single entry per CDR3 protein. The sample yields about 24,000 distinct CDR3 sequences, around 6% seen once. The data originate from a study of naive and memory T cell subsets. Study conclusions and caveats: Delayed type IV hypersensitivity infiltration was taken to explain higher tuberculin-site TCR counts.

Trimming cost V 0 bases and J 3 bases; bases outside gene matches: 13. This CDR3 spans 19 amino acids. The germline gives CDR1 LNHNV, CDR2 YYDKDF (reference sequence). The chain uses TRBV15 and TRBJ1-5, with 8 bases matching TRBD1. Sequencing used skin, obtained from a tuberculin skin test site. The sequence was collected from an adult in good health. CDR3 bases: TGTGCCACCAGCAGAGATCGTGGGGGAGGACAGGGATTCAATCAGCCCCAGCATTTT. Residues: CATSRDRGGGQGFNQPQHF. Combining the CDR3 with reference TRBV15 and TRBJ1-5 gives the whole variable domain DAMVIQNPRYQVTQFGKPVTLSCSQTLNHNVMYWYQQKSSQAPKLLFHYYDKDFNNEADTPDNFQSRRPNTSFCFLDIRSPGLGDTAMYLCATSRDRGGGQGFNQPQHFGDGTRLSIL.